The 3 T cell receptor beta chains in this list originate from one sample, sequenced in a study of T-cell reconstitution after alpha-beta-depleted transplantation in children. The library targeted TCRbeta and was prepared with unique molecular identifiers. TCRdb itself ran the PCR reads through MiXCR, one entry per CDR3 protein. Seen here are 800,000 to 1,000,000 distinct CDR3 sequences, roughly 29% observed once, and the top ten hold roughly 28%. Material: PBMCs, mostly from graft donor cells, obtained 360 days after TCRalphabeta/CD19-depleted stem cell transplant. The receptors stem from a boy less than two years old who had a stem cell transplant for SCID, so the T cells may come from the graft donor.

The chain is built from TRBV18 and TRBJ2-5; no clear D gene. The germline V and J ends were trimmed by 3 bases and 5 bases, with 7 bases remaining between them. CDR3 size: 12 residues. The germline V gene encodes CDR1 KGHSH and CDR2 LQKENI. DNA for the CDR3: TGTGCCAGCTCACCCTCCGTTGAGACCCAGTACTTC. It encodes CASSPSVETQYF.

This clonotype has just a few counts. The chain has TRBV2 and TRBJ2-6; TRBD1 matches 10 bases. J lost 6 bases, V lost 4 bases, and 3 bases had no gene match. The CDR3 contains 15 residues. Germline V gene data show CDR1 as SNHLY and CDR2 as FYNNEI. The DNA of the CDR3 is TGTGCCAGCAGTGGGGACAGGGGCTTGGCCAACGTCCTGACTTTC. Its protein product is CASSGDRGLANVLTF.

This clonotype occurred a few times. The chain employs TRBV5-1 and TRBJ1-3; no clear D gene. The V and J ends lost 4 bases and 0 bases respectively, with 17 bases between them. Germline CDR1 SGHRS, CDR2 YFSETQ. The CDR3 has 17 amino acids. CDR3: CASSQTSGLISGNTIYF. CDR3 DNA: TGCGCCAGCAGCCAAACGTCCGGACTGATCTCTGGAAACACCATATATTTT. Combining the CDR3 with reference TRBV5-1 and TRBJ1-3 gives the whole variable domain KAGVTQTPRYLIKTRGQQVTLSCSPISGHRSVSWYQQTPGQGLQFLFEYFSETQRNKGNFPGRFSGRQFSNSRSEMNVSTLELGDSALYLCASSQTSGLISGNTIYFGEGSWLTVV.